This TCR beta chain was recovered during a study of persistence of HIV-infected CD4 T cells. The junction had 5 bases not matched to a gene; V was cut back by 4 bases and J by 7 bases. The CDR3 contains 15 residues. From germline, CDR1 is SGHRS and CDR2 YFSETQ. Whole-study results and caveats: TCR analyses could not target the rare provirus-carrying CMV-responding cells.

The libraries were made with immunoSEQ version 4 in survey mode. Genomic DNA was diluted to around 10 ng/uL, up to roughly 1 ug per sample. The table came from immunoSEQ multiplex PCR; TCRdb's copy has only in-frame clones and leaves some out. This table holds more than 30,000 clones, around four fifths found once. Overlapping HIV-1 Gag 15-mer peptides at roughly 1 ug per peptide per mL were used. CD40L/CD69 double-negative CD45RO-high memory CD4+ T cells were collected. Adults with HIV-1 started suppressive ART while chronically infected. Donors had CD4+ T cell counts above 400 cells/uL and were CMV-seropositive. Details on this clone: Its cognate antigen is unknown.

The source of this sequence is an adult with HIV. The donor label of this sample is uncertain. The chain combines TRBV5-1 with TRBJ1-6; 10 nucleotides agree with TRBD1. Sequenced material: cultured CD4+ T cells from PBMCs, taken from a patient who received antiretroviral therapy. CDR3 nucleotides: TGCGCCAGCAGCCCTGGGACAGGGGCCAATTCACCCCTCCACTTT. It yields the protein CASSPGTGANSPLHF.